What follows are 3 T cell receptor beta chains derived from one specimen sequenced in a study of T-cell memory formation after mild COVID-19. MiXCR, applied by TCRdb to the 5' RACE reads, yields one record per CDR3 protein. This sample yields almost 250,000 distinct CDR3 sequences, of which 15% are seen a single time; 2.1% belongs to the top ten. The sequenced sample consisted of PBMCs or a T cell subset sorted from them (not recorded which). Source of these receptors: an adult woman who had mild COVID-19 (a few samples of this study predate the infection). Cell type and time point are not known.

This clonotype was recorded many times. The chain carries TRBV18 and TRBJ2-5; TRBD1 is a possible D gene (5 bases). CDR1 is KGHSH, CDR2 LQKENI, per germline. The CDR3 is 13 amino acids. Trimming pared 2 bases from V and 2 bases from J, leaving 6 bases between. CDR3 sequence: CASSPSGQETQYF. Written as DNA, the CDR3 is TGTGCCAGCTCACCATCAGGGCAAGAGACCCAGTACTTC.

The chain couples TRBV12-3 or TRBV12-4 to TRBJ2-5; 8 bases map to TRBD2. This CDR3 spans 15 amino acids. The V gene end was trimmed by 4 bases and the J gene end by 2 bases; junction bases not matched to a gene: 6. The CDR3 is CASSSGSGGQETQYF. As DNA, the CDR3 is TGTGCCAGCAGTTCGGGTTCGGGAGGGCAAGAGACCCAGTACTTC.

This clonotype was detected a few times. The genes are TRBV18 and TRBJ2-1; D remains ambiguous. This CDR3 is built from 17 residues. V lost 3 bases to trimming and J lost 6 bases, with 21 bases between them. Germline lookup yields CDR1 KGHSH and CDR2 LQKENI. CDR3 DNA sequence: TGTGCCAGCTCACCTCCTAATCGGGCGATAAACTTCAATGAGCAGTTCTTC. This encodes CASSPPNRAINFNEQFF.